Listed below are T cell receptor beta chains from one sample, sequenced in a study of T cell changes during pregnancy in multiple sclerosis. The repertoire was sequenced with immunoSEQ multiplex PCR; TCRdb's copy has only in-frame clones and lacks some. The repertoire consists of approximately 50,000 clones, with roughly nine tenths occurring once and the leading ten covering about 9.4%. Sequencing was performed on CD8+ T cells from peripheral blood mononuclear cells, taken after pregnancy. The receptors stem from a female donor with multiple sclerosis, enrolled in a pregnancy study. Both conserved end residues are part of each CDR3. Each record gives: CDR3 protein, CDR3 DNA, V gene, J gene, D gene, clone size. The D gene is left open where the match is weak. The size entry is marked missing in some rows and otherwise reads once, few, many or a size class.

CDR3 protein: CASSLDYFQETQYF
CDR3 DNA: TGTGCCAGCAGCTTAGACTACTTCCAAGAGACCCAGTACTTC
V gene: TRBV11-1
J gene: TRBJ2-5
D gene: .
clone size: .

CDR3 protein: CASSPGEMNTEAFF
CDR3 DNA: TGTGCCAGCAGCCCGGGGGAAATGAACACTGAAGCTTTCTTT
V gene: TRBV5-4
J gene: TRBJ1-1
D gene: .
clone size: .

CDR3 protein: CASSLEGTFLGAFF
CDR3 DNA: TGTGCCAGCAGCTTAGAGGGGACATTCCTGGGGGCTTTCTTT
V gene: TRBV11-2
J gene: TRBJ1-1
D gene: .
clone size: once

CDR3 protein: CASSRTGNAADTQYF
CDR3 DNA: TGTGCCAGCAGCCGTACAGGGAATGCGGCAGATACGCAGTATTTT
V gene: TRBV5-5
J gene: TRBJ2-3
D gene: .
clone size: .

CDR3 protein: CAWGPAGQQETQYF
CDR3 DNA: TGTGCCTGGGGCCCAGCGGGGCAACAAGAGACCCAGTACTTC
V gene: TRBV30
J gene: TRBJ2-5
D gene: TRBD2
clone size: .

CDR3 protein: CASSVDGGVRELFF
CDR3 DNA: TGTGCCAGCAGCGTAGACGGGGGGGTCAGGGAGCTGTTTTTT
V gene: TRBV9
J gene: TRBJ2-2
D gene: TRBD2
clone size: .

CDR3 protein: CASSAQVNTEAFF
CDR3 DNA: TGTGCCAGCAGCGCACAGGTGAACACTGAAGCTTTCTTT
V gene: TRBV9
J gene: TRBJ1-1
D gene: .
clone size: .

CDR3 protein: CASSWGTGVDTQYF
CDR3 DNA: TGTGCCAGCAGCTGGGGGACAGGGGTAGATACGCAGTATTTT
V gene: TRBV5-6
J gene: TRBJ2-3
D gene: TRBD1
clone size: .

CDR3 protein: CASSEGGSYGYTF
CDR3 DNA: TGTGCCAGCAGCGAGGGGGGGAGCTATGGCTACACCTTC
V gene: TRBV7-3
J gene: TRBJ1-2
D gene: .
clone size: .

CDR3 protein: CASSLNSGGDTGELFF
CDR3 DNA: TGTGCCAGCAGCCTAAATAGCGGGGGGGACACCGGGGAGCTGTTTTTT
V gene: TRBV4-2
J gene: TRBJ2-2
D gene: TRBD2
clone size: few

CDR3 protein: CASSTRASYEQYF
CDR3 DNA: TGCGCCAGCAGCACCCGAGCGTCCTACGAGCAGTACTTC
V gene: TRBV5-1
J gene: TRBJ2-7
D gene: .
clone size: .

CDR3 protein: CASTGGAAKNIQYF
CDR3 DNA: TGTGCCAGCACCGGCGGGGCGGCCAAAAACATTCAGTACTTC
V gene: TRBV6-5
J gene: TRBJ2-4
D gene: .
clone size: once

CDR3 protein: CATERGKGDTEAFF
CDR3 DNA: TGTGCCACCGAGAGAGGGAAGGGGGACACTGAAGCTTTCTTT
V gene: TRBV5-6
J gene: TRBJ1-1
D gene: .
clone size: .

CDR3 protein: CASSFGTGADGYTF
CDR3 DNA: TGTGCCAGCAGCTTTGGGACAGGGGCCGATGGCTACACCTTC
V gene: TRBV5-6
J gene: TRBJ1-2
D gene: TRBD1
clone size: .

CDR3 protein: CASSSDSPVQPYEQYF
CDR3 DNA: TGTGCCAGCAGCTCGGACAGTCCCGTTCAACCGTACGAGCAGTACTTC
V gene: TRBV11-1
J gene: TRBJ2-7
D gene: .
clone size: .

CDR3 protein: CASSLAGTGGIDTQYF
CDR3 DNA: TGTGCCAGCAGTTTAGCCGGGACAGGGGGGATAGATACGCAGTATTTT
V gene: TRBV27
J gene: TRBJ2-3
D gene: TRBD1
clone size: .

CDR3 protein: CASSPDSLNYGYTF
CDR3 DNA: TGTGCCAGCAGTCCCGACAGCCTGAACTATGGCTACACCTTC
V gene: TRBV6-5
J gene: TRBJ1-2
D gene: .
clone size: .

CDR3 protein: CASSPTWARAVYGYTF
CDR3 DNA: TGTGCCAGCAGTCCGACGTGGGCCAGGGCTGTCTATGGCTACACCTTC
V gene: TRBV27
J gene: TRBJ1-2
D gene: .
clone size: .

CDR3 protein: CASSPGGGGNTGELFF
CDR3 DNA: TGCGCCAGCAGTCCCGGCGGAGGTGGGAACACCGGGGAGCTGTTTTTT
V gene: TRBV4-1
J gene: TRBJ2-2
D gene: .
clone size: .

CDR3 protein: CASSSGAYEQYF
CDR3 DNA: TGTGCCAGCAGCTCCGGGGCCTACGAGCAGTACTTC
V gene: TRBV5-4
J gene: TRBJ2-7
D gene: .
clone size: .

CDR3 protein: CASSSRDSREQYF
CDR3 DNA: TGTGCCAGCAGTTCGAGGGACAGTCGCGAGCAGTACTTC
V gene: TRBV6-5
J gene: TRBJ2-7
D gene: TRBD1
clone size: .

CDR3 protein: CASNQGLDTEAFF
CDR3 DNA: TGCGCCAGCAATCAGGGACTCGACACTGAAGCTTTCTTT
V gene: TRBV4-1
J gene: TRBJ1-1
D gene: .
clone size: .

CDR3 protein: CASSSQQGANYGYTF
CDR3 DNA: TGTGCCAGCAGCTCCCAACAGGGGGCTAACTATGGCTACACCTTC
V gene: TRBV13
J gene: TRBJ1-2
D gene: TRBD1
clone size: .